This T cell receptor beta chain was profiled in a study of blood T cell repertoires in COVID-19. Whole-study context: The United States, Italy and Spain were the sources of the acute and convalescent COVID-19 samples.

Exposed participants came across a COVID-19 case within 2 weeks before study entry. The method was immunoSEQ multiplex PCR; TCRdb's version includes in-frame clones alone and lacks a portion of them. The data hold some 180,000 clones, with about 83% observed a single time. The sample consisted of PBMCs or T cells enriched from blood (not recorded which). The receptor was isolated from a woman aged 30 to 39 who had been exposed to COVID-19.

CDR3 amino acids: CAISEATGQETQYF. The DNA of the CDR3 is TGTGCCATCAGTGAGGCTACAGGACAAGAGACCCAGTACTTC. The chain is built from TRBV10-3 and TRBJ2-5; TRBD1 is a possible D gene (5 bases). Trimming cost V 2 bases and J 2 bases, with 9 bases left between them. Germline CDR1 reads ENHRY; CDR2 reads SYGVKD. The CDR3 consists of 14 residues.